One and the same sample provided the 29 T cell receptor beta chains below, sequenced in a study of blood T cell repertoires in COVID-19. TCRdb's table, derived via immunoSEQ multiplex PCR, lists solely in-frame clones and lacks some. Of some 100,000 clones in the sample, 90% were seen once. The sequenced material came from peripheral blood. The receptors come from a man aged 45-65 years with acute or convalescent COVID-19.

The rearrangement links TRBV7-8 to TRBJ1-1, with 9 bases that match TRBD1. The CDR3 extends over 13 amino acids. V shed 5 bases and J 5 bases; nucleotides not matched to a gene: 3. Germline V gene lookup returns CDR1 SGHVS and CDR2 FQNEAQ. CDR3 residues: CASSGDRETEAFF. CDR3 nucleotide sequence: TGTGCCAGCAGCGGGGACAGGGAAACTGAAGCTTTCTTT.

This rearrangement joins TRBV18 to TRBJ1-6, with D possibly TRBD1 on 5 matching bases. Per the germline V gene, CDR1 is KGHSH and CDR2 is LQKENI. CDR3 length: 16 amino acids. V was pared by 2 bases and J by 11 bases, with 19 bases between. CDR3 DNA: TGTGCCAGCTCACCAGGCCGGGGGACCACCATCCCACCCCTCCACTTT. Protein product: CASSPGRGTTIPPLHF.

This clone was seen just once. The CDR3 reads CASSSGFHIQYF. The CDR3 region has the DNA TGTGCCAGTAGTAGCGGCTTCCACATTCAGTACTTC. This sequence joins TRBV19 and TRBJ2-4; the D is unclear. The CDR3 length is 12 residues. Germline V gives CDR1 LNHDA, CDR2 SQIVND (reference sequence). Trimming removed 4 bases from V and 8 bases from J, with 9 bases in between. The whole variable domain, filled in from reference TRBV19 and TRBJ2-4, reads DGGITQSPKYLFRKEGQNVTLSCEQNLNHDAMYWYRQDPGQGLRLIYYSQIVNDFQKGDIAEGYSVSREKKESFPLTVTSAQKNPTAFYLCASSSGFHIQYFGAGTRLSVL.

Written as DNA, the CDR3 is TGTGCCAGCAGCGTAGACCAATATGGGACAGGGCAAGGCTACACCTTC. Amino acid sequence: CASSVDQYGTGQGYTF. This rearrangement joins TRBV9 to TRBJ1-2, with 9 bases aligning to TRBD1. J gave up 8 bases and V 0 bases, and 11 bases lay outside the gene matches. Looked up from germline, CDR1 is SGDLS and CDR2 is YYNGEE. This CDR3 has 16 residues.

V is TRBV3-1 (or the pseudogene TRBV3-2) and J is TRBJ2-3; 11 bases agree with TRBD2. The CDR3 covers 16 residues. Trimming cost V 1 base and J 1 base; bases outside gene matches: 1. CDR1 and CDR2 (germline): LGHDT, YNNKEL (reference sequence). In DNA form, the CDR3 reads TGTGCCAGCAGCCAAGGGGGACTAGCGGGCACAGATACGCAGTATTTT. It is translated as CASSQGGLAGTDTQYF.

CDR3 nucleotides: TGTGCCAGCAGTGAGGGCTACCTGTACCAAGAGACCCAGTACTTC. Protein sequence: CASSEGYLYQETQYF. The rearrangement joins TRBV27 to TRBJ2-5, with a weak D call TRBD2 (5 bases). Germline V gene data show CDR1 as MNHEY and CDR2 as SMNVEV (reference sequence). The CDR3 length is 15 residues. The V and J ends lost 5 bases and 0 bases respectively, with 13 bases between them.

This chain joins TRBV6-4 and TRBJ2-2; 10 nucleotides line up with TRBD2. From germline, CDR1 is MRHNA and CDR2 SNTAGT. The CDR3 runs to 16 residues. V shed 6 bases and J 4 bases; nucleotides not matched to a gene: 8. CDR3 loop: CASSPSGRLGTGELFF. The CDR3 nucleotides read TGTGCCAGCAGCCCTAGCGGGAGATTGGGCACCGGGGAGCTGTTTTTT.

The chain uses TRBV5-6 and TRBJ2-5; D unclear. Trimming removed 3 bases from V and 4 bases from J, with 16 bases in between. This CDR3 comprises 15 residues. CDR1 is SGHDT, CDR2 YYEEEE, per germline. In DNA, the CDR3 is TGTGCCAGCAGCTCCTCTTGGGCTGGAAGAGAGACCCAGTACTTC. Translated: CASSSSWAGRETQYF.

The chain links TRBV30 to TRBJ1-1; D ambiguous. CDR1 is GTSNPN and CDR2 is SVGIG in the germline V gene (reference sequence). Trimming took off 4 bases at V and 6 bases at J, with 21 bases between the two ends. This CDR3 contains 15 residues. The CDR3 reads CAWTDTSAGKAEAFF. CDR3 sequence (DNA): TGTGCCTGGACGGATACATCAGCCGGGAAGGCTGAAGCTTTCTTT.

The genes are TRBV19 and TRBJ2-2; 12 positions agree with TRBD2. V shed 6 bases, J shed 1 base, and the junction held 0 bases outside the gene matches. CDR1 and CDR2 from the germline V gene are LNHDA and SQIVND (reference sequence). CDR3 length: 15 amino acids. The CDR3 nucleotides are TGTGCCAGTAGGACTAGCGGGAGGAACACCGGGGAGCTGTTTTTT. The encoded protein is CASRTSGRNTGELFF.

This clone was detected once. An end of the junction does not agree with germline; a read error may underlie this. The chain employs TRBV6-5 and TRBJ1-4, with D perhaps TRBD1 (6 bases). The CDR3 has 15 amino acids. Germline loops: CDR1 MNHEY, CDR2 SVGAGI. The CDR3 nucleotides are TGTGCCAGCAGCTCCGGGGGGCGGCCTACGGAAAAACTGCTTTTT. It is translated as CASSSGGRPTEKLLF.

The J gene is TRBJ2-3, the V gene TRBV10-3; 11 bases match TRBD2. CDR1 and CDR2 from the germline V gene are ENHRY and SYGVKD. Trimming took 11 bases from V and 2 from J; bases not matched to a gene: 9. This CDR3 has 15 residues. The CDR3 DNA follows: TGTGCCGCCTCCGGGACTAGCGGTCTCACAGATACGCAGTATTTT. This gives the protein CAASGTSGLTDTQYF.

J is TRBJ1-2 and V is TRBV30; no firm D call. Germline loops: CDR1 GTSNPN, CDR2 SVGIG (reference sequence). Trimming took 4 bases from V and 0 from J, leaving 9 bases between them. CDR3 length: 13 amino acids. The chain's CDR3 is CAWTGSANYGYTF. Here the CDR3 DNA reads TGTGCCTGGACAGGATCAGCTAACTATGGCTACACCTTC. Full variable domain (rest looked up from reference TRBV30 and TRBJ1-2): SQTIHQWPATLVQPVGSPLSLECTVEGTSNPNLYWYRQAAGRGLQLLFYSVGIGQISSEVPQNLSASRPQDRQFILSSKKLLLSDSGFYLCAWTGSANYGYTFGSGTRLTVV.

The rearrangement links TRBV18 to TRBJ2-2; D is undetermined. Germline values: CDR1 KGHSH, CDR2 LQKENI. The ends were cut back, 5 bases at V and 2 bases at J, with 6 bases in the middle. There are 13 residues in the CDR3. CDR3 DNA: TGTGCCAGCTCAACTGAAAACACCGGGGAGCTGTTTTTT. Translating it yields CASSTENTGELFF.

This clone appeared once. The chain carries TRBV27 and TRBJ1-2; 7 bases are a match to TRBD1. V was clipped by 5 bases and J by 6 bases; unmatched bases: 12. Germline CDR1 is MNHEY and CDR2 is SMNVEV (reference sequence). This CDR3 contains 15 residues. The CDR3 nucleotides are TGTGCCAGCAGTATCTCAGGGGGATTGACAAATGGCTACACCTTC. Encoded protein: CASSISGGLTNGYTF.

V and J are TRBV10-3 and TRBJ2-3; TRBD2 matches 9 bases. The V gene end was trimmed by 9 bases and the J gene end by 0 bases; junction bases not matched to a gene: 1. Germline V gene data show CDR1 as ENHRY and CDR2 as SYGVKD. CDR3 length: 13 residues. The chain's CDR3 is CAIGLASTDTQYF. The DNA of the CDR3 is TGTGCCATTGGACTAGCGAGCACAGATACGCAGTATTTT.

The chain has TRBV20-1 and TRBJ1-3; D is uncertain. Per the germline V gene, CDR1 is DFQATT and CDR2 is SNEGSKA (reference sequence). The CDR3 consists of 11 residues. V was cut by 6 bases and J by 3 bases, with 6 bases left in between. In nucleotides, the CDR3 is TGCAGTGCGGGAGGTGGAAACACCATATATTTT. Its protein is CSAGGGNTIYF.

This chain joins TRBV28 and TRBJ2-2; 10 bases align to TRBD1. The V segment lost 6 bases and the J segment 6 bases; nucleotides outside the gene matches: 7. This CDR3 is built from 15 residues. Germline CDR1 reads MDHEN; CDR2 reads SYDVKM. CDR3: CASSRPGTGAGELFF. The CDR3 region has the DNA TGTGCCAGCAGCCGCCCCGGGACAGGGGCCGGGGAGCTGTTTTTT.

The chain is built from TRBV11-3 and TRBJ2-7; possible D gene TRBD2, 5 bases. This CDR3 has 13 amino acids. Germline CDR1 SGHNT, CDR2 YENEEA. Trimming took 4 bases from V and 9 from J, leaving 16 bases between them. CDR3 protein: CASSSDPSRGQYF. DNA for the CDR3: TGTGCCAGCAGCTCGGACCCTAGCCGAGGGCAGTACTTC.

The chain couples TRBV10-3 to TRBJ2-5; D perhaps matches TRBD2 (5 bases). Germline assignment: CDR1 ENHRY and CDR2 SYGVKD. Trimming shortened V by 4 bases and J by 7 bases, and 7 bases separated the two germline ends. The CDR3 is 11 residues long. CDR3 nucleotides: TGTGCCATCAGTGGCGGAGGGACCCAGTACTTC. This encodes CAISGGGTQYF.

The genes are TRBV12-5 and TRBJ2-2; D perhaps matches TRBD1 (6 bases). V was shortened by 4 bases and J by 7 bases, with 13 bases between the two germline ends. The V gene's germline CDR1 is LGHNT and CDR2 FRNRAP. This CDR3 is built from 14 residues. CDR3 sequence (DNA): TGTGCTAGTGGTTCTCCAGGGGAAGGCGGGGAGCTGTTTTTT. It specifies CASGSPGEGGELFF.

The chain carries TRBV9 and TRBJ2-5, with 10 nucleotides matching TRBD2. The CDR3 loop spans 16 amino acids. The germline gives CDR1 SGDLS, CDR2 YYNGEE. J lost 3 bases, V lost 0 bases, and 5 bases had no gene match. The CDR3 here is CASSVVPSGSEETQYF. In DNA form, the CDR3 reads TGTGCCAGCAGCGTAGTTCCTAGCGGGAGCGAAGAGACCCAGTACTTC.

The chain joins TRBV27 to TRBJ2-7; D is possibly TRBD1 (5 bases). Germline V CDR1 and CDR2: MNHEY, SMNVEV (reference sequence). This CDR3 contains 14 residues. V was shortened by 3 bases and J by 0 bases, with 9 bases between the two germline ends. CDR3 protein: CASSFRASSYEQYF. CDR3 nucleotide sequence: TGTGCCAGCAGTTTCAGGGCTAGCTCCTACGAGCAGTACTTC.

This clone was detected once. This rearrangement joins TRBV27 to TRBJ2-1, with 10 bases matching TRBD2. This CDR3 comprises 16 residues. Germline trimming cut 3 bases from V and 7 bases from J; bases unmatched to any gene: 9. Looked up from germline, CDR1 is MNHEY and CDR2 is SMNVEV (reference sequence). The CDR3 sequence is CASSFSPAGGQNEQFF. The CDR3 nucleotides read TGTGCCAGCAGTTTTTCTCCAGCGGGAGGGCAAAATGAGCAGTTCTTC.

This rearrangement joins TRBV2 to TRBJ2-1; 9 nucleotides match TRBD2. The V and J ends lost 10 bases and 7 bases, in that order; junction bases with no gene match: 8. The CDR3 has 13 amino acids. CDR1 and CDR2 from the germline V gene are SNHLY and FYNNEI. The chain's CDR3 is CAIISGSYNEQFF. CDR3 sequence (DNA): TGTGCCATCATTAGCGGGAGTTATAATGAGCAGTTCTTC.

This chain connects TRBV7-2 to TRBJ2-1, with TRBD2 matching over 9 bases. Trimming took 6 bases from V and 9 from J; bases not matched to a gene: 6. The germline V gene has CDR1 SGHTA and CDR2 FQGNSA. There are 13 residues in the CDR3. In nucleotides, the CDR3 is TGTGCCAGCAGTTTTAGCGGGAGAAGTGAGCAGTTCTTC. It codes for CASSFSGRSEQFF.

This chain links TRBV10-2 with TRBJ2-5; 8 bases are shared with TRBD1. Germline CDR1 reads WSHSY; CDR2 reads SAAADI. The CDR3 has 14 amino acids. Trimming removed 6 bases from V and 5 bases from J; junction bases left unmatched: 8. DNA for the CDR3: TGCGCCAGCAGGGATCAGGGGGCTAGGGAGACCCAGTACTTC. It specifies CASRDQGARETQYF.

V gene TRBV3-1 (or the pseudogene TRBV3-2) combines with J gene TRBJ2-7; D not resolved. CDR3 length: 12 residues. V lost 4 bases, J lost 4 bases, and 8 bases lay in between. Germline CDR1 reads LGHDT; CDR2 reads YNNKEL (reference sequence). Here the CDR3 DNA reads TGTGCCAGCAGCCCAACAATGTACGAGCAGTACTTC. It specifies CASSPTMYEQYF.

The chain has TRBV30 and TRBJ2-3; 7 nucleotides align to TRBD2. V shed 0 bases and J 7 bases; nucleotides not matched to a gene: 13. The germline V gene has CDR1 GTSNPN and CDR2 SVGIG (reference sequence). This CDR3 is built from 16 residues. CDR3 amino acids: CAWSVFRREFVHTQYF. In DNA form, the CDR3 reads TGTGCCTGGAGTGTGTTCAGGCGGGAGTTTGTCCATACGCAGTATTTT. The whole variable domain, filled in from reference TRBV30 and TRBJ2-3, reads SQTIHQWPATLVQPVGSPLSLECTVEGTSNPNLYWYRQAAGRGLQLLFYSVGIGQISSEVPQNLSASRPQDRQFILSSKKLLLSDSGFYLCAWSVFRREFVHTQYFGPGTRLTVL.